What follows is one T cell receptor (beta chain) and its context. Its antigen is not known. Distinct nucleotide sequences in the sample also encode this CDR3. This sample stems from a study of shared clonotypes between healthy human individuals. Study observations and caveats: Clonotype sharing levels among donors were expected to vary with sequencing depth.

This table comes from immunoSEQ multiplex PCR, and its TCRdb copy is limited to in-frame clones, with some not included. The sample holds 2,100,000 or so clones, 95% seen once. Germline values: CDR1 LNHDA, CDR2 SQIVND (reference sequence). V lost 6 bases and J lost 7; bases outside the gene matches: 8. The CDR3 is made up of 15 amino acids. The gene calls are TRBV19 and TRBJ2-1; 11 bases line up with TRBD2. Sequencing used naive CD4+ T cells sorted from blood. Regarding subset: CD45RA+ positively selected. The TCR originated in a man younger than 30 in good health. Here the CDR3 DNA reads TGTGCCAGTAGAACCACTAGCGGGAGTAGGAATGAGCAGTTCTTC. It encodes CASRTTSGSRNEQFF.